One sample yielded the 24 T cell receptor beta chains listed below, sequenced in a study of CD8+ T cells in alopecia areata. RNA, once extracted, was reverse transcribed into cDNA for use as the sequencing template. Only in-frame clones appear in the TCRdb table, and some are missing; sequencing was by immunoSEQ multiplex PCR. Here the sample spans about 270,000 clones, about three fifths being singletons. Treatment noted: oral pan-JAK inhibitor, 5-10 mg twice daily. Sequencing used CD4+ T cells sorted from blood, obtained around week 53, from a patient treated with tofacitinib. The receptors originated from a human donor with alopecia areata.

The chain is built from TRBV30 and TRBJ1-5, with TRBD1 as a possible D gene (5 bases). Looked up from germline, CDR1 is GTSNPN and CDR2 is SVGIG (reference sequence). The CDR3 totals 14 residues. V was cut by 3 bases and J by 0 bases, with 9 bases left in between. This CDR3 reads CAWSGTNSNQPQHF. In nucleotides, the CDR3 is TGTGCCTGGAGCGGGACGAATAGCAATCAGCCCCAGCATTTT.

This clone showed up just a few times. The chain links TRBV7-9 to TRBJ2-5; unclear D gene. Per the germline V gene, CDR1 is SEHNR and CDR2 is FQNEAQ (reference sequence). This CDR3 is 8 amino acids long. Trimming took 5 bases from V and 14 from J, leaving 6 bases between them. CDR3 nucleotides: TGTGCCAGCAGCCCGGAATACTTC. Its translation: CASSPEYF.

This clone has more than one count but fewer than ten. The chain is built from TRBV5-1 and TRBJ2-1; D is possibly TRBD2 (6 bases). The germline V gene has CDR1 SGHRS and CDR2 YFSETQ. The CDR3 runs to 13 residues. The ends were cut back, 3 bases at V and 8 bases at J, with 12 bases in the middle. The CDR3 is CASSSTSVDEQFF. The DNA of the CDR3 is TGCGCCAGCAGCTCGACTAGTGTGGATGAGCAGTTCTTC.

This CDR3 reads CASSPKGQGLGYTF. The CDR3 DNA reads as TGTGCCAGCAGCCCAAAAGGACAGGGGCTTGGCTACACCTTC. The chain combines TRBV13 with TRBJ1-2, with 9 bases aligning to TRBD1. Trimming removed 5 bases from V and 7 bases from J; junction bases left unmatched: 8. Germline values: CDR1 PRHDT, CDR2 FYEKMQ (reference sequence). This CDR3 spans 14 amino acids.

The V and J genes are TRBV30 and TRBJ2-2; 8 nucleotides agree with TRBD1. The CDR3 runs to 16 residues. Germline V gene data show CDR1 as GTSNPN and CDR2 as SVGIG (reference sequence). V gave up 3 bases and J gave up 6 bases; unmatched junction bases: 12. The CDR3 DNA follows: TGTGCCTGGAGCTGGGGCGGACAGGGAGGATCCGGGGAGCTGTTTTTT. Protein: CAWSWGGQGGSGELFF.

CDR3 DNA sequence: TGTGCCAGCTCACCTTGGGCCGAGGGCAATCAGCCCCAGCATTTT. Translation: CASSPWAEGNQPQHF. The chain employs TRBV18 and TRBJ1-5; no reliable D call. Trimming cost V 3 bases and J 2 bases, with 11 bases left between them. CDR1 is KGHSH and CDR2 is LQKENI in the germline V gene. This CDR3 is 15 amino acids long.

The V and J genes are TRBV29-1 and TRBJ1-1; D is undetermined. Per the germline V gene, CDR1 is SQVTM and CDR2 is ANQGSEA. The germline V and J ends were trimmed by 7 bases and 0 bases, with 18 bases remaining between them. There are 15 residues in the CDR3. The CDR3 loop is CSGSPGWGMNTEAFF. Here the CDR3 DNA reads TGCAGCGGCTCCCCGGGCTGGGGTATGAACACTGAAGCTTTCTTT.

The chain's CDR3 is CAWSASASGRLQETQYF. For the CDR3, the DNA is TGTGCCTGGAGTGCCTCTGCTAGCGGGCGGTTACAAGAGACCCAGTACTTC. The V call is TRBV30, the J call TRBJ2-5; 8 bases align to TRBD2. V was clipped by 1 base and J by 2 bases; unmatched bases: 12. Per germline, CDR1 GTSNPN and CDR2 SVGIG (reference sequence). This CDR3 is 17 amino acids long.

V usage is TRBV5-4 and J usage is TRBJ2-1, with 7 bases lining up with TRBD1. The V segment lost 4 bases and the J segment 5 bases; nucleotides outside the gene matches: 3. Looked up from germline, CDR1 is SGHNT and CDR2 is YYREEE (reference sequence). The CDR3 length is 13 residues. The CDR3 nucleotides are TGTGCCAGCAGCCCCGACAGGGACAATGAGCAGTTCTTC. This encodes CASSPDRDNEQFF.

This clone was observed at least ten times. The chain has TRBV2 and TRBJ2-7; 9 bases align to TRBD2. Trimming removed 8 bases from V and 5 bases from J; junction bases left unmatched: 10. Germline lookup yields CDR1 SNHLY and CDR2 FYNNEI. The CDR3 sequence is 14 residues long. The CDR3 DNA is TGTGCCAGCGAACCGGAGCGGGGGGCCCACGAGCAGTACTTC. Translated, it gives CASEPERGAHEQYF.

The V call is TRBV30, the J call TRBJ1-2; TRBD1 aligns across 10 bases. CDR1 is GTSNPN, CDR2 SVGIG, per germline (reference sequence). V lost 7 bases, J lost 4 bases, and 9 bases stayed unmatched. The CDR3 is 14 amino acids. Here the CDR3 reads CASVPGQGSYGYTF. The CDR3 DNA is TGTGCCTCCGTCCCGGGACAGGGGAGCTATGGCTACACCTTC.

The V gene is TRBV10-3, the J gene TRBJ2-7; tentative D call: TRBD2 (5 bases). The germline V and J ends were trimmed by 0 bases and 6 bases, with 18 bases remaining between them. Germline assignment: CDR1 ENHRY and CDR2 SYGVKD. The CDR3 is 16 amino acids. The CDR3 sequence is CAISESPAARAGEQYF. The CDR3 region has the DNA TGTGCCATCAGTGAGTCCCCCGCGGCTCGTGCGGGCGAGCAGTACTTC.

The chain joins TRBV9 to TRBJ2-5; D unresolved. The CDR3 covers 13 residues. The germline V and J ends were trimmed by 4 bases and 5 bases, with 12 bases remaining between them. In germline, CDR1 is SGDLS, CDR2 YYNGEE. CDR3 in DNA: TGTGCCAGCAGCCGCGCGTCGGTGGAGACCCAGTACTTC. It specifies CASSRASVETQYF.

J is TRBJ1-1 and V is TRBV6-5; possible D gene TRBD1, 5 bases. The CDR3 is 14 residues long. V gave up 6 bases and J gave up 11 bases, with 22 bases separating them. Germline CDR1 is MNHEY and CDR2 is SVGAGI. The CDR3 DNA follows: TGTGCCAGCAGGGACAATAACCCCCAAACGGTCGCTTTCTTT. It specifies CASRDNNPQTVAFF.

V usage is TRBV6-6 and J usage is TRBJ1-6; TRBD1 might be the D (6 bases). Germline V lookup: CDR1 MNHNY, CDR2 SVGAGI (reference sequence). The ends were cut back, 7 bases at V and 11 bases at J, with 12 bases in the middle. The CDR3 contains 12 residues. For the CDR3, the DNA is TGTGCCAGCACCCAACAGGGCGCACCCCTCCACTTT. Its translation: CASTQQGAPLHF.

The chain has TRBV4-1 and TRBJ1-5; TRBD1 is a possible D gene (5 bases). The CDR3 has 15 residues. Germline assignment: CDR1 MGHRA and CDR2 YSYEKL. V gave up 5 bases and J gave up 4 bases, with 15 bases separating them. The CDR3 spells CASSSTWGDNQPQHF. DNA of the CDR3: TGCGCCAGCAGCTCGACTTGGGGGGATAATCAGCCCCAGCATTTT.

The chain recombines TRBV29-1 with TRBJ2-5; no firm D call. V was cut by 3 bases and J by 6 bases, with 8 bases left in between. Germline CDR1 SQVTM, CDR2 ANQGSEA. The CDR3 extends over 11 amino acids. Here the CDR3 reads CSVDMVKTQYF. CDR3 nucleotides: TGCAGCGTTGACATGGTAAAGACCCAGTACTTC.

The rearrangement joins TRBV15 to TRBJ2-1, with D possibly matching TRBD2 (7 bases). V shed 1 base and J shed 6 bases, with 13 bases lying between them. The CDR3 is made up of 15 amino acids. Germline V gene sequence: CDR1 LNHNV, CDR2 YYDKDF (reference sequence). The CDR3 is CATSRAGGRSNEQFF. As DNA, the CDR3 is TGTGCCACCAGCAGAGCCGGGGGGCGAAGCAATGAGCAGTTCTTC.

The V call is TRBV9, the J call TRBJ1-1; D gene ambiguous. Trimming removed 2 bases from V and 1 base from J, with 9 bases in between. The CDR3 length is 14 residues. Per the germline V gene, CDR1 is SGDLS and CDR2 is YYNGEE. This CDR3 is CASSVSTGNTEAFF. The CDR3 coding sequence is TGTGCCAGCAGCGTGAGTACGGGGAACACTGAAGCTTTCTTT.

The rearrangement links TRBV9 to TRBJ2-7; unclear D gene. Trimming took 0 bases from V and 0 from J, leaving 7 bases between them. In germline, CDR1 is SGDLS, CDR2 YYNGEE. This CDR3 has 14 amino acids. In DNA, the CDR3 is TGTGCCAGCAGCGTAGATACTTACTCCTACGAGCAGTACTTC. Protein: CASSVDTYSYEQYF.

The J gene is TRBJ1-1, the V gene TRBV6-5; no clear D gene. V was cut by 6 bases and J by 10 bases, with 18 bases left in between. Germline CDR1 and CDR2: MNHEY and SVGAGI. The CDR3 has 13 residues. CDR3 coding DNA: TGTGCCAGCAGACCGTCGGGGAACTATGGAGCTTTCTTT. It is translated as CASRPSGNYGAFF.

As regards this clone: This sequence may be a read error, since a much larger clone differs from it by one base. This rearrangement joins TRBV5-6 to TRBJ1-5, with a possible D match to TRBD1 (6 bases). CDR3 length: 13 residues. V gave up 1 base and J gave up 5 bases, with 7 bases separating them. Per germline, CDR1 SGHDT and CDR2 YYEEEE. For the CDR3, the DNA is TGTGCCAGCAGCTTGAACAGGGATCAGCCCCAGCATTTT. This encodes CASSLNRDQPQHF. Full variable domain (missing parts from reference TRBV5-6 and TRBJ1-5): DAGVTQSPTHLIKTRGQQVTLRCSPKSGHDTVSWYQQALGQGPQFIFQYYEEEERQRGNFPDRFSGHQFPNYSSELNVNALLLGDSALYLCASSLNRDQPQHFGDGTRLSIL.

The chain has TRBV5-6 and TRBJ2-1, with TRBD2 identical over 9 bases. CDR3 length equals 14 residues. The trim removed 2 bases at V and 9 bases at J, leaving 6 bases unmatched. In germline, CDR1 is SGHDT, CDR2 YYEEEE. The CDR3 protein is CASSLLAGIGEQFF. In DNA form, the CDR3 reads TGTGCCAGCAGCTTACTAGCGGGCATCGGTGAGCAGTTCTTC.

The V call is TRBV7-2, the J call TRBJ2-3; D not certain. There are 15 residues in the CDR3. Germline-derived CDR1 and CDR2 are SGHTA and FQGNSA. V was cut by 1 base and J by 3 bases, with 11 bases left in between. The CDR3 protein is CASSLGGWATDTQYF. Written as DNA, the CDR3 is TGTGCCAGCAGCTTAGGAGGTTGGGCAACAGATACGCAGTATTTT.